The 25 T cell receptor beta chains listed next were all sequenced from one sample in a study of T cells after yellow fever vaccination. From the 5' RACE reads, TCRdb called clonotypes with MiXCR, one entry per CDR3 protein. The repertoire holds about 160,000 distinct CDR3 sequences, with 6% to 7.5% as singletons. This sample comprised CD4+ T cells sorted from PBMCs, obtained around 5 days after the first yellow fever vaccination. The receptors originated from a man between 18 and 29 years old who received the YFV17D yellow fever vaccine.

The V gene is TRBV2, the J gene TRBJ1-2, with TRBD1 identical over 7 bases. CDR1 is SNHLY, CDR2 FYNNEI, per germline. This CDR3 is built from 13 residues. Unmatched junction bases numbered 8, after V lost 7 bases and J lost 6 bases. CDR3: CASTPGTVNGYTF. In DNA, the CDR3 is TGTGCCAGCACTCCCGGGACAGTCAATGGCTACACCTTC.

This clonotype has at least ten counts. The chain carries TRBV7-2 and TRBJ1-1; 8 bases match TRBD1. Germline lookup yields CDR1 SGHTA and CDR2 FQGNSA. The CDR3 has 13 residues. Trimming at V came to 8 bases and at J to 11 bases, leaving 13 bases not matched to a gene. The CDR3 bases are TGTGCCAGCGAACAGGGGGGAAATCCGGTCGCTTTCTTT. Translated, it gives CASEQGGNPVAFF.

This clonotype was seen ten or more times. This chain joins TRBV18 and TRBJ2-7, with TRBD1 matching 7 bases. The length of the CDR3 is 13 residues. Per the germline V gene, CDR1 is KGHSH and CDR2 is LQKENI. The V gene end was trimmed by 2 bases and the J gene end by 2 bases; junction bases not matched to a gene: 0. CDR3 residues: CASSPDRAYEQYV. The CDR3 nucleotides are TGTGCCAGCTCACCAGACAGGGCCTACGAGCAGTACGTC.

This clonotype was observed at least ten times. The genes are TRBV29-1 and TRBJ2-3; D may be TRBD2 (5 bases). Trimming removed 5 bases at V and 1 base at J, with 13 bases between. The CDR3 has 14 residues. Germline CDR1 reads SQVTM; CDR2 reads ANQGSEA. CDR3 coding DNA: TGCAGCGTTTTTGGACTGATACGCACAGATACGCAGTATTTT. Translated: CSVFGLIRTDTQYF.

The chain links TRBV5-1 to TRBJ1-2; TRBD1 aligns across 9 bases. The CDR3 extends over 15 amino acids. The ends lost 3 bases at V and 8 bases at J; junction bases unmatched: 11. Germline V lookup: CDR1 SGHRS, CDR2 YFSETQ. The DNA for the CDR3 is TGCGCCAGCAGCTCCCCGGGACAGGGAACGGGCGGCTACACCTTC. It specifies CASSSPGQGTGGYTF. Full variable domain (rest looked up from reference TRBV5-1 and TRBJ1-2): KAGVTQTPRYLIKTRGQQVTLSCSPISGHRSVSWYQQTPGQGLQFLFEYFSETQRNKGNFPGRFSGRQFSNSRSEMNVSTLELGDSALYLCASSSPGQGTGGYTFGSGTRLTVV.

This clonotype was seen repeatedly, ten times or more. This chain connects TRBV6-5 to TRBJ1-6, with a possible D match to TRBD1 (6 bases). The V gene's germline CDR1 is MNHEY and CDR2 SVGAGI. Trimming pared 3 bases from V and 4 bases from J, leaving 19 bases between. The CDR3 loop spans 18 amino acids. This CDR3 is CASSYGFLGASYNSPLHF. In DNA, the CDR3 is TGTGCCAGCAGTTATGGGTTTTTGGGGGCGTCGTATAATTCACCCCTCCACTTT.

J is TRBJ2-2 and V is TRBV11-2; D may be TRBD1 (5 bases). The CDR3 is 16 residues long. The germline CDR1 and CDR2 sequences are SGHAT and FQNNGV. V was pared by 6 bases and J by 2 bases, with 16 bases between. This CDR3 is CASRLPWGGNTGELFF. The CDR3 nucleotides read TGTGCCAGCAGACTTCCTTGGGGCGGAAACACCGGGGAGCTGTTTTTT.

The chain has TRBV5-1 and TRBJ2-7; D is undetermined. Looked up from germline, CDR1 is SGHRS and CDR2 is YFSETQ. Between the trimmed V and J ends, which lost 2 bases and 6 bases, there was a span of 15 bases. The CDR3 covers 14 residues. The CDR3 region is CASSFGPPAAEQYF. The CDR3 DNA reads as TGCGCCAGCAGCTTCGGACCCCCCGCGGCCGAGCAGTACTTC.

V usage is TRBV11-2 and J usage is TRBJ2-3; the D gene could be TRBD1 or TRBD2 (6 bases each). Germline CDR1 and CDR2: SGHAT and FQNNGV. Trimming pared 7 bases from V and 3 bases from J, leaving 20 bases between. The CDR3 extends over 16 amino acids. CDR3 protein: CASTRRPGAPTDTQYF. The CDR3 DNA sequence: TGTGCCAGCACCCGGAGACCGGGGGCCCCGACAGATACGCAGTATTTT.

This clonotype was seen ten or more times. This chain uses TRBV7-7 with TRBJ2-2, with D possibly matching TRBD2 (7 bases). CDR3 size: 16 residues. The V and J ends lost 2 bases and 8 bases respectively, with 18 bases between them. Germline assignment: CDR1 SSHAT and CDR2 FNYEAQ (reference sequence). The CDR3 sequence is CASSLSGGGSRGELFF. The CDR3 coding sequence is TGTGCCAGCAGCTTATCGGGGGGCGGTTCTCGTGGGGAGCTGTTTTTT.

This chain links TRBV30 with TRBJ2-1; D gene uncertain. The V end was cut by 3 bases, the J end by 4 bases, with 4 bases between. The CDR3 totals 11 residues. Germline V CDR1 and CDR2: GTSNPN, SVGIG (reference sequence). The CDR3 sequence is CAWSGYNEQFF. CDR3 nucleotides: TGTGCCTGGAGCGGGTACAATGAGCAGTTCTTC.

The DNA for the CDR3 is TGTGCCAGCATCGATACTAGCGGGGCCACAGATACGCAGTATTTT. It encodes CASIDTSGATDTQYF. The chain uses TRBV12-3 or TRBV12-4 and TRBJ2-3, with TRBD2 identical over 10 bases. The CDR3 contains 15 residues. With V trimmed by 7 bases and J by 2 bases, 6 bases remained unmatched.

This clonotype was picked up a small number of times. The gene calls are TRBV11-2 and TRBJ2-1; TRBD2 agrees at 9 bases. The V segment lost 10 bases and the J segment 9 bases; nucleotides outside the gene matches: 4. The CDR3 extends over 11 amino acids. Germline values: CDR1 SGHAT, CDR2 FQNNGV. The CDR3 spells CATRGGFEQFF. CDR3 in DNA: TGTGCCACGCGGGGGGGCTTTGAGCAGTTCTTC.

This clonotype was counted between two and nine times. The gene calls are TRBV7-2 and TRBJ2-1; D gene uncertain. This CDR3 is built from 14 residues. CDR1 is SGHTA and CDR2 is FQGNSA in the germline V gene. V was pared by 0 bases and J by 9 bases, with 12 bases between. The CDR3 spells CASSLATAYREQFF. In nucleotides, the CDR3 is TGTGCCAGCAGCTTAGCCACAGCATACCGTGAGCAGTTCTTC.

Details on this clonotype: Here the CDR3 omits its conserved ending phenylalanine or tryptophan, so a read error is the likely source. V is TRBV5-1 and J is TRBJ2-5; tentatively, D is TRBD1 or TRBD2 (5 bases each). Germline V gene sequence: CDR1 SGHRS, CDR2 YFSETQ. This CDR3 spans 13 amino acids. Trimming took off 0 bases at V and 5 bases at J, with 8 bases between the two ends. CDR3 sequence: CASSLAGTETQYS. In nucleotides, the CDR3 is TGCGCCAGCAGCTTGGCTGGGACGGAGACCCAGTACTCC.

There are a few counts of this clonotype. The genes are TRBV9 and TRBJ2-2; D is ambiguous. This CDR3 comprises 12 residues. Germline CDR1 SGDLS, CDR2 YYNGEE. Trimming left V 0 bases short and J 7 bases short, with 4 bases between. DNA of the CDR3: TGTGCCAGCAGCGTAGTAATCGGGGAGCTGTTTTTT. Encoded protein: CASSVVIGELFF.

This clonotype appeared many times. CDR3 nucleotides: TGTGCCATCAGTGAGAGCAGGGGGGGAAACACTGAAGCTTTCTTT. It specifies CAISESRGGNTEAFF. The V gene is TRBV10-3, the J gene TRBJ1-1; TRBD1 matches 7 bases. The CDR3 is made up of 15 amino acids. Germline V gene data show CDR1 as ENHRY and CDR2 as SYGVKD. The ends lost 2 bases at V and 2 bases at J; junction bases unmatched: 5.

This chain links TRBV5-1 with TRBJ1-2, with D uncertain. CDR1 SGHRS and CDR2 YFSETQ come from the germline V gene. V lost 0 bases, J lost 8 bases, and 17 bases lay in between. This CDR3 comprises 15 residues. CDR3 nucleotide sequence: TGCGCCAGCAGCTTGGTCCCTTATGATATAGGGGGCTACACCTTC. Its protein product is CASSLVPYDIGGYTF.

This clonotype was found a few times. The V and J genes are TRBV2 and TRBJ1-4, with 9 bases matching TRBD1. The V and J ends lost 3 bases and 13 bases, in that order; junction bases with no gene match: 6. The germline gives CDR1 SNHLY, CDR2 FYNNEI. The CDR3 is made up of 13 amino acids. CDR3 in amino acids: CASSDVPGQGLFF. The CDR3 region has the DNA TGTGCCAGCAGTGATGTACCGGGACAGGGACTGTTTTTT.

This clonotype was found a few times. The V call is TRBV7-2, the J call TRBJ1-6; 8 bases line up with TRBD1. The V gene's germline CDR1 is SGHTA and CDR2 FQGNSA. With 5 bases clipped from V and 6 bases from J, the junction kept 12 bases outside the gene matches. The CDR3 extends over 17 amino acids. CDR3 residues: CASSPCSGTGCNSPLHF. The CDR3 nucleotides are TGTGCCAGCAGCCCGTGCTCCGGGACAGGATGTAATTCACCCCTCCACTTT.

This clonotype has just a few counts. This chain uses TRBV5-1 with TRBJ2-5; D perhaps matches TRBD2 (7 bases). The germline CDR1 and CDR2 sequences are SGHRS and YFSETQ. Trimming pared 6 bases from V and 5 bases from J, leaving 20 bases between. The CDR3 consists of 15 residues. DNA for the CDR3: TGCGCCAGCACCCAACGTCGGGGGGCTTGGGAGACCCAGTACTTC. Translating it yields CASTQRRGAWETQYF.

This clonotype occurred a few times. The V gene is TRBV5-1, the J gene TRBJ2-3, with 8 bases that match TRBD2. The CDR3 runs 16 residues. V trimming: 9 bases; J trimming: 4 bases; junction bases outside the gene matches: 16. From germline, CDR1 is SGHRS and CDR2 YFSETQ. The CDR3 DNA sequence: TGCGCCATCTCCTACGGACTAGCCGATGGTCCAGATACGCAGTATTTT. This encodes CAISYGLADGPDTQYF.

This clonotype was seen only a few times. V is TRBV20-1 and J is TRBJ1-1; 7 bases agree with TRBD1. This CDR3 contains 14 residues. Trimming at V came to 0 bases and at J to 3 bases, leaving 4 bases not matched to a gene. Germline CDR1 DFQATT, CDR2 SNEGSKA (reference sequence). The CDR3 loop is CSAREAGGYTEAFF. In DNA, the CDR3 is TGCAGTGCTAGAGAGGCAGGGGGTTACACTGAAGCTTTCTTT.

The chain combines TRBV2 with TRBJ1-6; D gene uncertain. Trimming shortened V by 6 bases and J by 9 bases, and 18 bases separated the two germline ends. The CDR3 runs to 15 residues. Looked up from germline, CDR1 is SNHLY and CDR2 is FYNNEI. This CDR3 reads CASRERALNSSPLHF. The CDR3 DNA reads TGTGCCAGCAGGGAAAGGGCGCTAAATAGTTCACCCCTCCACTTT.

This clonotype occurred a few times. This chain connects TRBV4-3 to TRBJ1-4; 7 nucleotides line up with TRBD1. Germline V lookup: CDR1 LGHNA, CDR2 YSLEER. This CDR3 spans 15 amino acids. The J segment lost 8 bases and the V segment lost 0 bases, leaving 6 bases of the junction unmatched. CDR3 DNA sequence: TGCGCCAGCAGCCAAGAGGGGACAGTGAAAGAAAAACTGTTTTTT. It is translated as CASSQEGTVKEKLFF.